This T cell receptor beta chain emerged from a study of T cell responses to AZD1222 COVID-19 vaccine. The study, taken as a whole, reports: Mostly white British, mostly female donors; authors suggested clonal diversity may be underestimated. Two doses of AZD1222 preceded a rise in Spike-specific TCR breadth and depth. Spike-spanning, vaccine-associated CD4 TCRs were dominant at 160-218 and 743-854. Baseline seropositivity characterized only 5 or 6 AZD1222 recipients.

On this clone itself: Its antigen is unidentified.

The assay was immunoSEQ multiplex PCR, and TCRdb's table has in-frame clones only and misses some. The table records some 200,000 clones, less than 95% of them present only once. Germline V gives CDR1 SGDLS, CDR2 YYNGEE. Trimming stripped 3 bases from V and 10 bases from J, with 20 bases between. The CDR3 runs 16 residues. Material: peripheral blood, obtained 28 days after the second dose of the MenACWY control vaccine. The clonotype was recovered from an adult who received the MenACWY meningococcal vaccine as a control. This sequence joins TRBV9 and TRBJ1-6; D not resolved. CDR3 sequence reads: CASSEGQLGFGSPLHF. As DNA, the CDR3 is TGTGCCAGCAGCGAAGGTCAGTTGGGGTTTGGATCACCCCTCCACTTT.